This T cell receptor beta chain was recovered during a study of blood T cell repertoires in COVID-19 (dated by TCRdb to between 2020 and 2021). As for the study more broadly: Samples covering the acute and convalescent phases of COVID-19 were provided by collaborators in the United States, Italy and Spain. The prospective study material was composed of cDNA or gDNA derived from T cells, B-cell-depleted T cells, or PBMCs. Subjects who had been exposed to COVID-19, were actively infected with it, or had recovered from it provided the deeply sampled blood TCRbeta repertoires that made up the dataset. The repertoires were made available in a free public database intended to serve as a resource for research on the immune response to SARS-CoV-2. The samples were drawn from two sources: the first 160 participants of the ongoing ImmuneRACE study, and 1,200 or so subjects contributed by 6 global collaborators. Nearly every sample came with metadata listing a de-identified subject ID, COVID-19 status, age in years and sex. Where available, HLA class I and class II types were obtained from metadata supplied by the sample provider rather than from assay-based typing. General study outcomes and caveats: The amount of clinical and demographic metadata varied by source and participant and was provided uncurated.

The CDR3 has 15 amino acids, counting the end cysteine and phenylalanine. Just CDR3 DNA is preserved here, 45 bases in frame from base 1. Per the germline V gene (reference sequence), LGHDT is the CDR1 and YNNKEL is the CDR2. Trimming costs V 6 bases and J 3 bases, and their ends lie 14 bases apart. Turning to this clone: Its cognate antigen has yet to be identified. Base qualities are not provided; no much larger clone lies one nucleotide away.

Whole blood was collected in K2EDTA tubes by collaborating institutions according to the institutions' own protocols. For TCRbeta analysis, collaborators shipped samples in one of three forms: frozen whole blood, isolated PBMCs, or DNA extracted from either of those sample types. TCRbeta CDR3 regions were amplified from genomic DNA using the immunoSEQ Assay, a bias-controlled multiplex PCR. As for the authors' bioinformatics: The number of nucleated cells in each sample was estimated from the amplification of reference gene primers within the assay. To quantify the absolute abundance of each unique TCRbeta CDR3 rearrangement, sequence reads were collapsed and filtered. Productive Simpson clonality was computed per sample as the square root of Simpson's diversity index over productive rearrangements. TCRdb re-hosts the immuneACCESS table, in-frame sequences only. Its copies lack some clones; in the studies checked, an unresolved V gene accounts for under half of them, and the cause for the rest is not known. V, J and clone size reflect that table, while D and trimming were determined from the DNA. The sample has 120,000 to 150,000 clones on record, around 84% of them singletons. In total, the top ten clones hold around 35% of the sample.

In this chain, TRBV3-1 (or the pseudogene TRBV3-2) is recombined with TRBJ1-4, and the D gene may be TRBD1, 5 bases matching. The sequenced sample was peripheral blood. The sequence was collected from a human donor in a cohort sampled during active COVID-19. The sequenced DNA: TGTGCCAGCAGGAGCCAGGGCTTACCTAATGAAAAACTGTTTTTT. It encodes CASRSQGLPNEKLFF.